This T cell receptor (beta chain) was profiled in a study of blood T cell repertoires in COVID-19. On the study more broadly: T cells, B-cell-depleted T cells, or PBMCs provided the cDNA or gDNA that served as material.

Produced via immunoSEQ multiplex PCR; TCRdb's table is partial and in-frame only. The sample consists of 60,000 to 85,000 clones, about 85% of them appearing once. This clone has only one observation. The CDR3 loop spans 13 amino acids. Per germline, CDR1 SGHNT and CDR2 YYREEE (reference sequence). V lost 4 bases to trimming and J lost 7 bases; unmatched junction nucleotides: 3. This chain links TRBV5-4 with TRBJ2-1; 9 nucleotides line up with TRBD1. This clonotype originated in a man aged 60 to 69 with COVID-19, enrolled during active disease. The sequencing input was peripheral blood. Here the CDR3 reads CASSRDRENEQFF. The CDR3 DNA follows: TGTGCCAGCAGCCGGGACAGGGAGAATGAGCAGTTCTTC.